The sample holds a few counts of the clone carrying this T cell receptor beta chain. Germline V gives CDR1 SGHVS, CDR2 FNYEAQ. There are 13 residues in the CDR3. Trimming removed 1 base from V and 6 bases from J, with 10 bases in between. These data are taken from a study of type 1 and type 2 diabetes patients. Genomic DNA was the PCR template. The TCR beta CDR3 region was amplified using 30 forward and 13 reverse primers. TCRdb used MiXCR to reprocess the multiplex PCR reads, holding one entry per CDR3 protein. The repertoire consists of under 300,000 distinct CDR3 sequences, with roughly 44% occurring once and the leading ten covering around 13%.

The sequenced sample consisted of peripheral blood mononuclear cells (PBMCs). The chain employs TRBV7-6 and TRBJ2-7, with D tentatively TRBD2 (5 bases). The receptor was isolated from a man aged 18-30 years with type 2 diabetes. CDR3 sequence (DNA): TGTGCCAGCAGCTTAGAGGGAGCTTCCGAGCAGTACTTC. Amino acid sequence: CASSLEGASEQYF.